This T cell receptor beta chain was documented in a study of T cells in localized non-small cell lung cancer (dated by TCRdb to the early 2020s). With respect to the entire study: The study analyzed T cell repertoires of hundreds of early-stage NSCLC patients, comparing tumors and uninvolved tumor-adjacent lungs. The cohort was made up of around 220 treatment-naive NSCLC patients whose localized lung tumors had been resected. The mean age of the NSCLC patients was about 64 years, with 130 or so men and over 100 women. Study-level results and caveats: Since the design was exploratory, TCR variables were selected using unadjusted p-values with no false-discovery rate correction. Higher T cell density in blood was associated with longer overall survival, whereas higher clonality in adjacent lung was associated with shorter survival. Uninvolved tumor-adjacent lung showed the highest T cell clonality, higher than tumor, which suggests more focused antigenic responses in the uninvolved tumor-adjacent lung. Because multi-region tumor sequencing was not performed, intratumor heterogeneity could not be ruled out. A median of 57 of the top 100 tumor clones turned up in the paired uninvolved adjacent lung, and some 28 of those clones also ranked among the top 100 of that same adjacent lung.

Regarding this clone: The clone's antigen remains unknown. The sample holds no much larger clone one base away, and base qualities are not on file.

The immunoSEQ Assay was used to sequence TCR beta CDR3 regions from DNA. For the original study's pipeline: To compute T cell density, TCR beta template counts were normalized to usable DNA, which was estimated by amplifying housekeeping genes. Richness was estimated with the preseqR package, extrapolating to 400,000 templates for PBMC samples and 120,000 templates for tissue samples. Clonality was defined as one minus Pielou's evenness. To identify tissue-enriched TCRs, differential abundance testing was run on productive amino-acid clonotypes with a minimum total count of 5 and an alpha of 0.1. Repertoire overlap between compartments was quantified with the Jaccard Index and Morisita Overlap Index. GLIPH grouped TCR beta CDR3s together with public tetramer-defined viral CDR3s, and a viral motif had to include at least three viral sequences and show V-gene enrichment. TCRdb's version of the immuneACCESS table is confined to in-frame rearrangements and falls short of the full clone set. An unresolved V gene accounts for under half of the shortfall where checked; the remainder is of unknown origin. The V and J calls and the clone size are those of that table, but D and trimming were determined from the DNA. The sample table contains fewer than 20,000 clones; only one count was recorded for about 89% of them. About 30% of the sample lies in the top ten.

Including the terminal cysteine and phenylalanine, the CDR3 comprises 15 residues. The retained sequence is limited to the CDR3, 45 bases, with the frame set at the first base. The germline ends are 17 bases apart after V is trimmed by 3 bases and J by 7 bases. At diagnosis, peripheral blood, uninvolved tumor-adjacent lung and tumor were collected and stored as a combination of fresh-frozen and FFPE material. Blood samples were analyzed as peripheral blood mononuclear cells for TCR repertoire profiling. This receptor was obtained from a female donor of 60 years or more with stage III squamous cell lung carcinoma. The chain couples TRBV5-3 to TRBJ1-3; the D region possibly corresponds to TRBD1 (5 bases align). TRBV5-3 is assigned to the ORF class and has an uncertain function. The sample was peripheral blood, taken before any cancer treatment. This receptor carries the CDR3 CARSWGPTARNTIYF. The nucleotide sequence is given as TGTGCCAGAAGCTGGGGACCGACAGCGCGGAACACCATATATTTT.